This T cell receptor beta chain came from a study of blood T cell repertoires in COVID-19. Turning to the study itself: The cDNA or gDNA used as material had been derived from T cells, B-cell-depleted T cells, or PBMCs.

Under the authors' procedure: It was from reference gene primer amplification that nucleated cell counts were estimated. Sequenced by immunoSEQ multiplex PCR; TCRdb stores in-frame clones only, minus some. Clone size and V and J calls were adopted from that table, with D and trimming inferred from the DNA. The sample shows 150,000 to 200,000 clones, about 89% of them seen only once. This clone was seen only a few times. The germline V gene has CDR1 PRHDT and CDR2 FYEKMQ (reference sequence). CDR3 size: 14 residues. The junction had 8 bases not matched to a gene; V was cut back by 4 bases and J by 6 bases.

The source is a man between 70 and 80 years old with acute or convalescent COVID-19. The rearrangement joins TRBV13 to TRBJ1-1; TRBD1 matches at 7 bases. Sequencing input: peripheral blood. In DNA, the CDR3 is TGTGCCAGCAGCTCTGACAGGGAACTCGCTGAAGCTTTCTTT. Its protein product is CASSSDRELAEAFF.